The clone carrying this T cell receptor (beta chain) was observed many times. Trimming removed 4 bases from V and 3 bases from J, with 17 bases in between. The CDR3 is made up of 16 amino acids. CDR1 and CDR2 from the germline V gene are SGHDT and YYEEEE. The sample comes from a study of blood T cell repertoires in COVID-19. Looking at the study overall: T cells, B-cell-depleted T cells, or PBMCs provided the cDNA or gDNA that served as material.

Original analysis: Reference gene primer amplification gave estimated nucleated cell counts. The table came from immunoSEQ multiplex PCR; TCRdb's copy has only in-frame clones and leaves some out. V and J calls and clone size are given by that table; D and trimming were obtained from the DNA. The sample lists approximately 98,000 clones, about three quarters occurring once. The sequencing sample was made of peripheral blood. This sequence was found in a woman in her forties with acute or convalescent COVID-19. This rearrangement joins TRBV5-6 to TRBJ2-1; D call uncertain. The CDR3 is CASSLQLKSVYNEQFF. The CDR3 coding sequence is TGTGCCAGCAGCCTACAGCTAAAGTCCGTCTACAATGAGCAGTTCTTC.